This T cell receptor (beta chain) was captured by sequencing in a study of CD8 T cells in ankylosing spondylitis. Study-wide points: Reactive arthritis synovial fluid and blood previously showed some of these motif variants. Reportedly, significant enrichment of disease-linked clones occurred in matched ankylosing spondylitis synovial fluid. One TCR beta motif, made up of under ten highly homologous variants, appeared characteristic of ankylosing spondylitis blood. Clones linked to disease, bearing a CD8+ phenotype, were relatively rare in peripheral blood.

CDR3 size: 14 residues. The junction had 3 bases not matched to a gene; V was cut back by 3 bases and J by 2 bases. Germline V gives CDR1 SSHAT, CDR2 FNYEAQ (reference sequence). Generation of TCR beta libraries employed quantitative 5'-RACE incorporating molecular barcodes. TCRdb redid the calling of the 5' RACE reads with MiXCR, one entry per CDR3 protein. The sample records about 390,000 distinct CDR3 sequences, about 20% being singletons. This clonotype was seen more than once but under ten times. Its antigen is currently unknown. The gene calls are TRBV7-7 and TRBJ2-5; 7 bases match TRBD1. This sequence was found in a male donor with ankylosing spondylitis. Specimen: blood, either unsorted or a sorted T cell fraction (not recorded which). This chain's CDR3 is CASSFPGQQETQYF. The CDR3 DNA reads as TGTGCCAGCAGCTTCCCGGGACAGCAAGAGACCCAGTACTTC.